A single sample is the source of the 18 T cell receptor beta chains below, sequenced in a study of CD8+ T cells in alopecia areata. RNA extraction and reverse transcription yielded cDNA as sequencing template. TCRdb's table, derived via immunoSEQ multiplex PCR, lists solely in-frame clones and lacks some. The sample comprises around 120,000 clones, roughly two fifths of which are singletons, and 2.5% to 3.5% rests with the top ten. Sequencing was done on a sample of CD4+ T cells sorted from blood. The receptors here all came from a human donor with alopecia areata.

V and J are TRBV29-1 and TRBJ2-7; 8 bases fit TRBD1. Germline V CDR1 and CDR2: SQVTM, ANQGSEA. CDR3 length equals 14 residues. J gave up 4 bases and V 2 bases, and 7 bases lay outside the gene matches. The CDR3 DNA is TGCAGCGTTGAAAAACAGGGGGATTGGTACGAGCAGTACTTC. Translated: CSVEKQGDWYEQYF.

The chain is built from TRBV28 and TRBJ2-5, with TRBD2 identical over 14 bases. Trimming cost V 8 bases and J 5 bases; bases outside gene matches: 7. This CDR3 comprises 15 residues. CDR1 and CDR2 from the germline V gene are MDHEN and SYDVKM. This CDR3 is CASGGRTSGRETQYF. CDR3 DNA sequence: TGTGCCAGCGGTGGAAGGACTAGCGGGAGGGAGACCCAGTACTTC.

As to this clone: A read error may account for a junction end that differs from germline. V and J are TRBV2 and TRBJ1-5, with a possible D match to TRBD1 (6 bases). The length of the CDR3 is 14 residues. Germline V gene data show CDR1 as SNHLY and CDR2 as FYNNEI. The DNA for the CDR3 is TGTGCCAGCAATGAACAGGGTCAGGGACAGCCCCAGCATTTT. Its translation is CASNEQGQGQPQHF.

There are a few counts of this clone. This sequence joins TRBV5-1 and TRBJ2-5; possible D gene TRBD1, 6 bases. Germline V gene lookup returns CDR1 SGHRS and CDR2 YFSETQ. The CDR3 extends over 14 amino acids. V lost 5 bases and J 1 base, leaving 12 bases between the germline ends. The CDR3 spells CASRETGTQETQYF. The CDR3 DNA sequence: TGCGCCAGCAGGGAAACAGGGACCCAAGAGACCCAGTACTTC.

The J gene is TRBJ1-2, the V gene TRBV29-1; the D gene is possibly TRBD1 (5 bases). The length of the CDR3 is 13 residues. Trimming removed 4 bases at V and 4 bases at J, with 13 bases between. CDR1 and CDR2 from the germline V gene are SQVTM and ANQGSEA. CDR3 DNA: TGCAGCGTTGGAGTGGGGGAGCCCTATGGCTACACCTTC. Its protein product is CSVGVGEPYGYTF.

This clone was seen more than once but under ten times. CDR3 amino acids: CASRDGAKNIQYF. The CDR3 DNA follows: TGTGCCAGCAGGGATGGGGCCAAAAACATTCAGTACTTC. The chain combines TRBV2 with TRBJ2-4; D is uncertain. V lost 6 bases and J 1 base, leaving 7 bases between the germline ends. The length of the CDR3 is 13 residues. The germline gives CDR1 SNHLY, CDR2 FYNNEI.

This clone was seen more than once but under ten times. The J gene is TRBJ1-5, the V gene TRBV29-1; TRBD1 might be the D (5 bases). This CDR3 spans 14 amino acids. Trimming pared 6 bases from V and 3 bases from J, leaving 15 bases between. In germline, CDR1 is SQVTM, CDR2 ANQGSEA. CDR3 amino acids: CSVSSGGSNQPQHF. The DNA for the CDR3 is TGCAGCGTCTCCTCGGGGGGATCCAATCAGCCCCAGCATTTT.

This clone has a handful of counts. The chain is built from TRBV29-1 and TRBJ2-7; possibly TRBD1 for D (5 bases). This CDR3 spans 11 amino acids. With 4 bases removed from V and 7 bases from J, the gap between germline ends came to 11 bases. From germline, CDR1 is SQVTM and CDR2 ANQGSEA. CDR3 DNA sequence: TGCAGCGTTGGGACATACTGGGAGCAGTACTTC. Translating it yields CSVGTYWEQYF.

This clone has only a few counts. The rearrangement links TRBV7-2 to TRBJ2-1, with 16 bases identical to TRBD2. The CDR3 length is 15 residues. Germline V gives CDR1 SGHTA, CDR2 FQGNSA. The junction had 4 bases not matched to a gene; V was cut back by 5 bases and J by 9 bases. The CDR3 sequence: CASSLGLAGGSEQFF. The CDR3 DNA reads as TGTGCCAGCAGCCTGGGACTAGCGGGAGGGAGTGAGCAGTTCTTC.

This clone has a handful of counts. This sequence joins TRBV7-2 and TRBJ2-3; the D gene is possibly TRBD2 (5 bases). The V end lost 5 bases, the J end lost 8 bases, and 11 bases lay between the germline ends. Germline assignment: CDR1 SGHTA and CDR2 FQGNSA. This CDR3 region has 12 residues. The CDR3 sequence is CASSHEGTTQYF. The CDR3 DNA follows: TGTGCCAGCAGCCACGAGGGAACTACGCAGTATTTT.

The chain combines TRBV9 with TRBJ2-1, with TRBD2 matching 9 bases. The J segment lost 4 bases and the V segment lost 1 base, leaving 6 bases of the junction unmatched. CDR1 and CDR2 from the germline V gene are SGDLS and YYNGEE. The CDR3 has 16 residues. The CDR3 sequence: CASSVYGAGGYNEQFF. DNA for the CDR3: TGTGCCAGCAGCGTATACGGGGCGGGAGGGTACAATGAGCAGTTCTTC.

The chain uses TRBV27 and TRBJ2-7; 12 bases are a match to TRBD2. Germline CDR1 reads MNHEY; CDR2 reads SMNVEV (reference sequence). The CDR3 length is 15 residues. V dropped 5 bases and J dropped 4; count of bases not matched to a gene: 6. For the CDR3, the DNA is TGTGCCAGCAGTGGGGGACTAGCGGGTGCATACGAGCAGTACTTC. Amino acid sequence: CASSGGLAGAYEQYF.

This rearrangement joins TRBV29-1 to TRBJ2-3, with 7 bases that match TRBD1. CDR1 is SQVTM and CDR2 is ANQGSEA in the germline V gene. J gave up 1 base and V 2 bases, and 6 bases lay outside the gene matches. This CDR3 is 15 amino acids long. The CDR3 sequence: CSVERTGLGTDTQYF. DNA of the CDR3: TGCAGCGTTGAAAGGACAGGTCTGGGCACAGATACGCAGTATTTT.

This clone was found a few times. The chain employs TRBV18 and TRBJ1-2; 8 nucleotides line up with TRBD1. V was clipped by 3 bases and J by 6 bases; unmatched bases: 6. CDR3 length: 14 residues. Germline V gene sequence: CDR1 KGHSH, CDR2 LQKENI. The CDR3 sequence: CASSPLDREDGYTF. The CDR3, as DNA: TGTGCCAGCTCACCGTTGGACAGGGAGGATGGCTACACCTTC. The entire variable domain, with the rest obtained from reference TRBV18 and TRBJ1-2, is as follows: NAGVMQNPRHLVRRRGQEARLRCSPMKGHSHVYWYRQLPEEGLKFMVYLQKENIIDESGMPKERFSAEFPKEGPSILRIQQVVRGDSAAYFCASSPLDREDGYTFGSGTRLTVV.

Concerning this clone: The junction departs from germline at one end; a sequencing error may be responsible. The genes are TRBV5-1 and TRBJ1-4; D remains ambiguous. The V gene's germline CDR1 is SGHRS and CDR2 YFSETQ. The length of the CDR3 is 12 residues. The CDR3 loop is CPSEVVPEKLFF. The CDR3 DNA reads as TGCCCCAGCGAGGTAGTCCCCGAAAAACTGTTTTTT.

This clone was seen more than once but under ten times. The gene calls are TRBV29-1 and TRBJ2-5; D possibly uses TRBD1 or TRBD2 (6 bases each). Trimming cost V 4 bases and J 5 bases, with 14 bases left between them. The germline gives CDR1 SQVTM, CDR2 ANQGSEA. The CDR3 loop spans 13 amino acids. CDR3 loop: CSVGGAGYETQYF. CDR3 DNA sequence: TGCAGCGTTGGGGGGGCGGGGTACGAGACCCAGTACTTC.

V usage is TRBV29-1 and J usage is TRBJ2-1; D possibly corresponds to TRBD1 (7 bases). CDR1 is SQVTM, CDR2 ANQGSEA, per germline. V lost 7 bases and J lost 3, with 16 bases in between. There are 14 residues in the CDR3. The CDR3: CSAAHQGGYNEQFF. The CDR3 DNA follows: TGCAGCGCAGCACACCAGGGGGGCTACAATGAGCAGTTCTTC.

CDR3 nucleotides: TGCGCCAGCAGCCAAGGTCTATTTGGGGGCAAAGCTTTCTTT. This codes for CASSQGLFGGKAFF. J is TRBJ1-1 and V is TRBV4-1; D is possibly TRBD1 (6 bases). The CDR3 covers 14 residues. Between the trimmed V and J ends, which lost 1 base and 9 bases, there was a span of 15 bases. Germline CDR1 MGHRA, CDR2 YSYEKL.